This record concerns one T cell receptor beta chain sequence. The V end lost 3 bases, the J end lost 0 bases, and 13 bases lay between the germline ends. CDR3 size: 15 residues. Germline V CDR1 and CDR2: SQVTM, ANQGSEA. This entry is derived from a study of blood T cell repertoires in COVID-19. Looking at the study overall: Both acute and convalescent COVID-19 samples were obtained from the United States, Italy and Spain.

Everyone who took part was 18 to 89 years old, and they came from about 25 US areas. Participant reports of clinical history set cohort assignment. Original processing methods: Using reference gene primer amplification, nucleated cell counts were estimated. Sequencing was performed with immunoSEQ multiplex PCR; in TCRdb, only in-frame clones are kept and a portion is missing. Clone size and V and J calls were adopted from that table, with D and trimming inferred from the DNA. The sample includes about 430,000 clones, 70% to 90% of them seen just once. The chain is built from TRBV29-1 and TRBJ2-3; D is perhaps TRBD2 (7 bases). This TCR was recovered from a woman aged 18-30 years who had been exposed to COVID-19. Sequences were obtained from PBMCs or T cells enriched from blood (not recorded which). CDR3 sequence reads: CSVEGEGESTDTQYF. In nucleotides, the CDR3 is TGCAGCGTTGAGGGGGAGGGGGAGAGCACAGATACGCAGTATTTT.